These 14 T cell receptor beta chains were all obtained from the same sample, sequenced in a study of blood T cell repertoires in COVID-19. Sequencing used immunoSEQ multiplex PCR; TCRdb keeps in-frame clones, though not all of them. The sample includes about 380,000 clones, 88% of them seen just once. The source material was PBMCs or T cells enriched from blood (not recorded which). Source of these receptors: a woman under 30 who had recovered from COVID-19.

This clone was seen more than once but under ten times. This chain links TRBV28 with TRBJ1-5, with D perhaps matching TRBD1 (6 bases). Looked up from germline, CDR1 is MDHEN and CDR2 is SYDVKM. With 3 bases removed from V and 6 bases from J, the gap between germline ends came to 15 bases. The CDR3 totals 15 residues. This CDR3 reads CASSFPGRGGQPQHF. The DNA of the CDR3 is TGTGCCAGCAGTTTTCCGGGCAGGGGCGGTCAGCCCCAGCATTTT.

This clone appeared a few times. The same CDR3 also results from other DNA sequences found in this sample. This sequence joins TRBV9 and TRBJ2-7, with 9 bases matching TRBD1. Trimming took 2 bases from V and 3 from J; bases not matched to a gene: 3. The V gene's germline CDR1 is SGDLS and CDR2 YYNGEE. The CDR3 consists of 14 residues. The CDR3 nucleotides read TGTGCCAGCAGCGTCTCGGGACAGGGCTACGAGCAGTACTTC. It is translated as CASSVSGQGYEQYF.

The chain is built from TRBV10-3 and TRBJ2-3, with TRBD2 matching over 10 bases. Germline V gene data show CDR1 as ENHRY and CDR2 as SYGVKD. The CDR3 has 16 amino acids. J gave up 0 bases and V 4 bases, and 4 bases lay outside the gene matches. CDR3 nucleotide sequence: TGTGCCATCAGTGTGGGTAGCGGGGGGAGCACAGATACGCAGTATTTT. Its translation is CAISVGSGGSTDTQYF.

CDR3 protein: CASSTQYGGETEAFF. The CDR3, as DNA: TGTGCCAGCAGTACCCAGTACGGAGGAGAGACTGAAGCTTTCTTT. The rearrangement joins TRBV11-2 to TRBJ1-1; D is unclear. The CDR3 runs to 15 residues. Germline CDR1 reads SGHAT; CDR2 reads FQNNGV. V lost 6 bases and J lost 5, with 19 bases in between.

The rearrangement links TRBV7-9 to TRBJ1-2, with D possibly TRBD1 on 5 matching bases. Germline values: CDR1 SEHNR, CDR2 FQNEAQ (reference sequence). The length of the CDR3 is 12 residues. The V end was cut by 5 bases, the J end by 10 bases, with 14 bases between. This CDR3 is CASSQSDSYYTF. The CDR3 DNA sequence: TGTGCCAGCAGCCAATCAGACAGCTACTACACCTTC.

J is TRBJ1-5 and V is TRBV10-3, with 9 positions matching TRBD1. Germline V lookup: CDR1 ENHRY, CDR2 SYGVKD. The CDR3 is 13 amino acids. Trimming took 6 bases from V and 7 from J; bases not matched to a gene: 4. CDR3 protein: CAISTGGEQPQHF. The CDR3 nucleotides are TGTGCCATCAGCACAGGGGGCGAACAGCCCCAGCATTTT.

The chain employs TRBV28 and TRBJ2-3, with D unclear. Germline loops: CDR1 MDHEN, CDR2 SYDVKM. This CDR3 has 11 amino acids. CDR3 sequence: CVVRATDTQYF. The CDR3 coding sequence is TGTGTAGTGCGAGCTACAGATACGCAGTATTTT.

The V gene is TRBV2, the J gene TRBJ1-6; 7 positions match TRBD1. From germline, CDR1 is SNHLY and CDR2 FYNNEI. V gave up 4 bases and J gave up 9 bases; unmatched junction bases: 9. The CDR3 has 15 residues. As DNA, the CDR3 is TGTGCCAGCAGTGCGTCGACAGGGTCTGGTTCACCCCTCCACTTT. It translates to CASSASTGSGSPLHF.

The chain employs TRBV2 and TRBJ1-3; no reliable D call. Germline V lookup: CDR1 SNHLY, CDR2 FYNNEI. The CDR3 has 15 amino acids. Between the trimmed V and J ends, which lost 1 base and 2 bases, there was a span of 9 bases. The CDR3, as DNA: TGTGCCAGCAGTGAAGGCCAGGTCGCTGGAAACACCATATATTTT. This codes for CASSEGQVAGNTIYF.

The V gene is TRBV6-5, the J gene TRBJ1-5, with 7 positions matching TRBD1. The trim removed 6 bases at V and 3 bases at J, leaving 2 bases unmatched. The CDR3 has 13 amino acids. Germline CDR1 MNHEY, CDR2 SVGAGI. CDR3 loop: CASRGQLNQPQHF. The CDR3 DNA is TGTGCCAGCAGGGGACAGCTCAATCAGCCCCAGCATTTT.

J is TRBJ2-1 and V is TRBV5-6, with 15 bases identical to TRBD2. V lost 8 bases, J lost 0 bases, and 3 bases stayed unmatched. The germline CDR1 and CDR2 sequences are SGHDT and YYEEEE. This CDR3 spans 16 amino acids. The CDR3 loop is CASGLAGGSSYNEQFF. The CDR3 coding sequence is TGTGCCAGTGGACTAGCGGGGGGGAGCTCCTACAATGAGCAGTTCTTC. Together with reference TRBV5-6 and TRBJ2-1, the CDR3 gives the full variable domain: DAGVTQSPTHLIKTRGQQVTLRCSPKSGHDTVSWYQQALGQGPQFIFQYYEEEERQRGNFPDRFSGHQFPNYSSELNVNALLLGDSALYLCASGLAGGSSYNEQFFGPGTRLTVL.

This chain connects TRBV21-1 to TRBJ1-4. TRBV21-1 is given as a pseudogene. The CDR3 covers 13 residues. CDR3 in amino acids: CASSKSGNEKLFF. CDR3 sequence (DNA): TGTGCCAGCAGCAAAAGCGGTAATGAAAAACTGTTTTTT.

V gene TRBV30 combines with J gene TRBJ1-2; the D gene is possibly TRBD1 (6 bases). This CDR3 is built from 16 residues. V lost 8 bases, J lost 1 base, and 23 bases lay in between. Germline V lookup: CDR1 GTSNPN, CDR2 SVGIG (reference sequence). This chain's CDR3 is CARKTGSHYINYGYTF. DNA of the CDR3: TGTGCCCGAAAGACAGGCTCACACTATATTAACTATGGCTACACCTTC.

The chain is built from TRBV19 and TRBJ1-5, with TRBD1 matching 8 bases. V lost 7 bases, J lost 5 bases, and 7 bases stayed unmatched. CDR1 is LNHDA, CDR2 SQIVND, per germline (reference sequence). This CDR3 is built from 14 residues. CDR3 region: CASTTGVMDQPQHF. CDR3 nucleotide sequence: TGTGCCAGTACGACAGGGGTGATGGATCAGCCCCAGCATTTT.